The rows below give T cell receptor beta chains drawn from one sample of a study of T cell clones after liver transplantation. The protocol was immunoSEQ multiplex PCR, while the TCRdb copy is restricted to in-frame clones and leaves out a portion. This sample has about 99,000 clones, with around 80% found just once. Sequenced material: CD4+ T cells from blood, taken around 48 months after liver transplant. The origin of the receptors is a human patient who received a liver transplant. Some of the T cells might come from the graft donor. The CDR3 runs from the conserved cysteine through the conserved F or W. A D gene is named only where the DNA matches it firmly. Clone size is not always given. Where it is, it says once, few, many or a class for expanded clones.

v_gene: TRBV7-2
abundance: .
j_gene: TRBJ1-4
d_gene: TRBD1
len: 13
CDR3nt: TGTGCCAGCAGCTCCCCGGACAGGCGAAAACTGTTTTTT
CDR3aa: CASSSPDRRKLFF

v_gene: TRBV28
abundance: .
j_gene: TRBJ1-1
d_gene: .
len: 15
CDR3nt: TGTGCCAGCAGCAACCTCTTCTCCTCGGGTGGGAAAGCTTTCTTT
CDR3aa: CASSNLFSSGGKAFF

v_gene: TRBV7-3
abundance: once
j_gene: TRBJ1-2
d_gene: .
len: 15
CDR3nt: TGTGCCAGCAGCGAAACAGGGTTCGGTCCCTATGGCTACACCTTC
CDR3aa: CASSETGFGPYGYTF

v_gene: TRBV19
abundance: .
j_gene: TRBJ1-2
d_gene: .
len: 15
CDR3nt: TGTGCCAGTAGTATAGCTAGCCAGGCCTTCTATGGCTACACCTTC
CDR3aa: CASSIASQAFYGYTF

v_gene: TRBV11-1
abundance: many
j_gene: TRBJ2-7
d_gene: TRBD2
len: 15
CDR3nt: TGTGCCAGCAGCTTATCTGGGACTAGCAGGGACGAGCAGTACTTC
CDR3aa: CASSLSGTSRDEQYF

v_gene: TRBV28
abundance: once
j_gene: TRBJ2-1
d_gene: TRBD2
len: 16
CDR3nt: TGTGCCAGCAGCCCCTGGACTAGCGGGAACTACAATGAGCAGTTCTTC
CDR3aa: CASSPWTSGNYNEQFF

v_gene: TRBV27
abundance: .
j_gene: TRBJ2-1
d_gene: TRBD2
len: 17
CDR3nt: TGTGCCAGCAGTACCCGGGAGACTAGCGGGGGTTACAATGAGCAGTTCTTC
CDR3aa: CASSTRETSGGYNEQFF

v_gene: TRBV7-2
abundance: once
j_gene: TRBJ1-3
d_gene: .
len: 16
CDR3nt: TGTGCCAGCAGCGCACTAGGGCAAGGTCCTGGAAACACCATATATTTT
CDR3aa: CASSALGQGPGNTIYF

v_gene: TRBV7-9
abundance: .
j_gene: TRBJ2-1
d_gene: .
len: 16
CDR3nt: TGTGCCAGCAGCCGGGGGGACGGGACAGGCTACAATGAGCAGTTCTTC
CDR3aa: CASSRGDGTGYNEQFF

v_gene: TRBV4-3
abundance: .
j_gene: TRBJ1-4
d_gene: .
len: 16
CDR3nt: TGCGCCAGCAGCCAAGATCGGGCGTTGGCTAATGAAAAACTGTTTTTT
CDR3aa: CASSQDRALANEKLFF

v_gene: TRBV15
abundance: .
j_gene: TRBJ1-6
d_gene: TRBD1
len: 15
CDR3nt: TGTGCCACCAGCAGAGCCGGGACAGGGGTATCACCCCTCCACTTT
CDR3aa: CATSRAGTGVSPLHF

v_gene: TRBV9
abundance: .
j_gene: TRBJ1-2
d_gene: .
len: 13
CDR3nt: TGTGCCAGCAGCGTTGGGGAGATGGGTGGCTACACCTTC
CDR3aa: CASSVGEMGGYTF

v_gene: TRBV2
abundance: .
j_gene: TRBJ2-7
d_gene: .
len: 13
CDR3nt: TGTGCCAGCAGGACGGGACTCCCACCCGAGCAGTACTTC
CDR3aa: CASRTGLPPEQYF

v_gene: TRBV2
abundance: .
j_gene: TRBJ2-7
d_gene: .
len: 13
CDR3nt: TGTGCCAGCAGTATCCGACAAAACTACGAGCAGTACTTC
CDR3aa: CASSIRQNYEQYF

v_gene: TRBV11-3
abundance: .
j_gene: TRBJ2-7
d_gene: .
len: 14
CDR3nt: TGTGCCAGCACCCCACTCGCAGGCACCTACGAGCAGTACTTC
CDR3aa: CASTPLAGTYEQYF

v_gene: TRBV12-5
abundance: .
j_gene: TRBJ2-2
d_gene: .
len: 14
CDR3nt: TGTGCTAGTGGTGGGTCCCCTTTGGGAGGGGAGCTGTTTTTT
CDR3aa: CASGGSPLGGELFF

v_gene: TRBV6-6
abundance: .
j_gene: TRBJ2-7
d_gene: .
len: 16
CDR3nt: TGTGCCAGCAGTTACCTACTCGTCACAGCTCCCCTCGAGCAGTACTTC
CDR3aa: CASSYLLVTAPLEQYF

v_gene: TRBV5-1
abundance: few
j_gene: TRBJ2-6
d_gene: .
len: 14
CDR3nt: TGCGCCAGCAGCACCCTTGAGGGGGCCAACGTCCTGACTTTC
CDR3aa: CASSTLEGANVLTF

v_gene: TRBV5-1
abundance: .
j_gene: TRBJ1-2
d_gene: .
len: 13
CDR3nt: TGCGCCAGCAGCCCCCTCGTGGGGGGGGACTACACCTTC
CDR3aa: CASSPLVGGDYTF

v_gene: TRBV6-5
abundance: once
j_gene: TRBJ1-1
d_gene: TRBD1
len: 15
CDR3nt: TGTGCCAGCAGTTACTCGACAGGGGGGAGGACTGAAGCTTTCTTT
CDR3aa: CASSYSTGGRTEAFF

v_gene: TRBV18
abundance: .
j_gene: TRBJ1-2
d_gene: .
len: 16
CDR3nt: TGTGCCAGCTCACCACGGGGGCCAGACAGGAACTATGGCTACACCTTC
CDR3aa: CASSPRGPDRNYGYTF

v_gene: TRBV2
abundance: few
j_gene: TRBJ2-5
d_gene: .
len: 13
CDR3nt: TGTGCCAGCAGTGTGGGCAGTCAAGAGACCCAGTACTTC
CDR3aa: CASSVGSQETQYF

v_gene: TRBV7-9
abundance: .
j_gene: TRBJ2-1
d_gene: .
len: 15
CDR3nt: TGTGCCAGCAGCTTAGAGGGGGGCGCTGATAATGAGCAGTTCTTC
CDR3aa: CASSLEGGADNEQFF

v_gene: TRBV5-5
abundance: .
j_gene: TRBJ1-2
d_gene: .
len: 15
CDR3nt: TGTGCCAGCAGCACCAATAATAGGGTTTCCTATGGCTACACCTTC
CDR3aa: CASSTNNRVSYGYTF

v_gene: TRBV5-1
abundance: .
j_gene: TRBJ1-1
d_gene: TRBD1
len: 21
CDR3nt: TGCGCCAGCAGTTCAATCGGACAGGGGATGAGGTCTGCGGTCAGGGACACTGAAGCTTTCTTT
CDR3aa: CASSSIGQGMRSAVRDTEAFF

v_gene: TRBV5-8
abundance: .
j_gene: TRBJ1-3
d_gene: .
len: 15
CDR3nt: TGTGCCAGCAGCTTCGGACGGTCCTCTGGAAACACCATATATTTT
CDR3aa: CASSFGRSSGNTIYF

v_gene: TRBV6-6
abundance: .
j_gene: TRBJ1-5
d_gene: TRBD1
len: 16
CDR3nt: TGTGCCAGCAGTTACTCGGGACAGGGGGCGAGGCAGCCCCAGCATTTT
CDR3aa: CASSYSGQGARQPQHF

v_gene: TRBV2
abundance: .
j_gene: TRBJ1-6
d_gene: .
len: 15
CDR3nt: TGTGCCAGCGGGAGAGACAGCTCCTATAATTCACCCCTCCACTTT
CDR3aa: CASGRDSSYNSPLHF

v_gene: TRBV27
abundance: .
j_gene: TRBJ2-1
d_gene: .
len: 14
CDR3nt: TGTGCCAGCAGTTTCCGGGGCACATACAATGAGCAGTTCTTC
CDR3aa: CASSFRGTYNEQFF

v_gene: TRBV7-2
abundance: .
j_gene: TRBJ1-1
d_gene: .
len: 13
CDR3nt: TGTGCCAGCAGCTTAGAATTAGCCGGCCAAGCTTTCTTT
CDR3aa: CASSLELAGQAFF

v_gene: TRBV5-1
abundance: .
j_gene: TRBJ2-7
d_gene: .
len: 16
CDR3nt: TGCGCCAGCAGCCCAGTACCCCGGGACACCACCTACGAGCAGTACTTC
CDR3aa: CASSPVPRDTTYEQYF

v_gene: TRBV18
abundance: .
j_gene: TRBJ1-2
d_gene: .
len: 13
CDR3nt: TGTGCCAGCTCACCCTTCGGGGACGATGGCTACACCTTC
CDR3aa: CASSPFGDDGYTF

v_gene: TRBV14
abundance: .
j_gene: TRBJ2-6
d_gene: .
len: 17
CDR3nt: TGTGCCAGCAGCCAAGAAGTCCGAACCTCTGGGGCCAACGTCCTGACTTTC
CDR3aa: CASSQEVRTSGANVLTF

v_gene: TRBV5-4
abundance: .
j_gene: TRBJ1-2
d_gene: TRBD1
len: 14
CDR3nt: TGTGCCAGCAGCTTCCGACAGGGGGCGCGGGGCTACACCTTC
CDR3aa: CASSFRQGARGYTF

v_gene: TRBV27
abundance: once
j_gene: TRBJ2-5
d_gene: .
len: 14
CDR3nt: TGTGCCAGCAGTTCCCAAGCTAGCCAAGAGACCCAGTACTTC
CDR3aa: CASSSQASQETQYF

v_gene: TRBV5-1
abundance: .
j_gene: TRBJ1-5
d_gene: TRBD1
len: 15
CDR3nt: TGCGCCAGCAGCTTGGTGTCAGGGGGTTATCAGCCCCAGCATTTT
CDR3aa: CASSLVSGGYQPQHF

v_gene: TRBV7-8
abundance: .
j_gene: TRBJ2-1
d_gene: .
len: 15
CDR3nt: TGTGCCAGCAGCTTAGCGGCGGCTCAGGTCAATGAGCAGTTCTTC
CDR3aa: CASSLAAAQVNEQFF

v_gene: TRBV2
abundance: few
j_gene: TRBJ2-2
d_gene: .
len: 17
CDR3nt: TGTGCCAGCAGCGTTGAGGGGGTAGCGGGGAACACCGGGGAGCTGTTTTTT
CDR3aa: CASSVEGVAGNTGELFF

v_gene: TRBV7-9
abundance: .
j_gene: TRBJ2-5
d_gene: TRBD2
len: 12
CDR3nt: TGTGCCAGCACCAGCGGGGGGGAGACCCAGTACTTC
CDR3aa: CASTSGGETQYF

v_gene: TRBV6-5
abundance: few
j_gene: TRBJ2-3
d_gene: .
len: 15
CDR3nt: TGTGCCAGCTCCAGCCGAGTGCGGGGATCGGATACGCAGTATTTT
CDR3aa: CASSSRVRGSDTQYF

v_gene: TRBV7-3
abundance: few
j_gene: TRBJ2-2
d_gene: TRBD1
len: 15
CDR3nt: TGTGCCAGCAGCCCCCGGGACAGGGGTCCCGGGGAGCTGTTTTTT
CDR3aa: CASSPRDRGPGELFF

v_gene: TRBV19
abundance: .
j_gene: TRBJ2-2
d_gene: .
len: 12
CDR3nt: TGTGCCACCTCTAGGAACACCGGGGAGCTGTTTTTT
CDR3aa: CATSRNTGELFF

v_gene: TRBV7-2
abundance: .
j_gene: TRBJ2-1
d_gene: TRBD2
len: 15
CDR3nt: TGTGCGACCCTAGGATTTAGCGGGAGTAGGAGTGAGCAGTTCTTC
CDR3aa: CATLGFSGSRSEQFF

v_gene: TRBV7-3
abundance: .
j_gene: TRBJ2-2
d_gene: TRBD2
len: 17
CDR3nt: TGTGCCAGCAGCTTAAGGGGTAGCGGGAACCCCACCGGGGAGCTGTTTTTT
CDR3aa: CASSLRGSGNPTGELFF

v_gene: TRBV30
abundance: .
j_gene: TRBJ1-5
d_gene: .
len: 15
CDR3nt: TGTGCCTGGACCCTGAGAGGGGCATACTATCAGCCCCAGCATTTT
CDR3aa: CAWTLRGAYYQPQHF

v_gene: TRBV7-2
abundance: .
j_gene: TRBJ2-2
d_gene: TRBD1
len: 13
CDR3nt: TGTGCCAGCAGCCGGGACAGGGCCGGGGAGCTGTTTTTT
CDR3aa: CASSRDRAGELFF

v_gene: TRBV7-8
abundance: .
j_gene: TRBJ1-2
d_gene: .
len: 17
CDR3nt: TGTGCCAGCAGCCAGGGGAAAGGGGCCCACCTTAACTATGGCTACACCTTC
CDR3aa: CASSQGKGAHLNYGYTF

v_gene: TRBV28
abundance: .
j_gene: TRBJ1-1
d_gene: .
len: 13
CDR3nt: TGTGCCAGCAGTTTAAGAAGCCCAACTGAAGCTTTCTTT
CDR3aa: CASSLRSPTEAFF

v_gene: TRBV7-2
abundance: once
j_gene: TRBJ1-2
d_gene: .
len: 15
CDR3nt: TGTGCCAGCAGCCACACCCCGGGCCCTAACTATGGCTACACCTTC
CDR3aa: CASSHTPGPNYGYTF

v_gene: TRBV5-4
abundance: few
j_gene: TRBJ1-1
d_gene: .
len: 13
CDR3nt: TGTGCCAGCAGCGCGGCGGGCACCTTCGAAGCTTTCTTT
CDR3aa: CASSAAGTFEAFF

v_gene: TRBV2
abundance: .
j_gene: TRBJ2-2
d_gene: .
len: 14
CDR3nt: TGTGCCAGCAGTGAGTGGCATACCCCCGGGGAGCTGTTTTTT
CDR3aa: CASSEWHTPGELFF

v_gene: TRBV27
abundance: .
j_gene: TRBJ1-1
d_gene: TRBD1
len: 14
CDR3nt: TGTGCCAGCAGTCTCAGGGGGATGAACACTGAAGCTTTCTTT
CDR3aa: CASSLRGMNTEAFF

v_gene: TRBV27
abundance: .
j_gene: TRBJ1-5
d_gene: .
len: 17
CDR3nt: TGTGCCAGCAGTTCGATAGGCCCAATCCTTACAGGGACGCCCCAGCATTTT
CDR3aa: CASSSIGPILTGTPQHF

v_gene: TRBV7-2
abundance: .
j_gene: TRBJ2-7
d_gene: .
len: 16
CDR3nt: TGTGCCAGCAGCCCCGACCTGAGCAAGATCTCCTACGAGCAGTACTTC
CDR3aa: CASSPDLSKISYEQYF

v_gene: TRBV7-2
abundance: few
j_gene: TRBJ2-1
d_gene: .
len: 14
CDR3nt: TGTGCCAGCAGCTTAGCGCGGCAGGGCTATGAGCAGTTCTTC
CDR3aa: CASSLARQGYEQFF